These T cell receptor beta chains were read from a single sample in a study of shared clonotypes between healthy human individuals. Clones were read by immunoSEQ multiplex PCR, and TCRdb kept only the in-frame ones, dropping some. The sample includes over 2,000,000 clones, roughly 95% seen only once; the top ten take about 1.7%. Source material: naive CD8+ T cells from PBMCs. Receptors were obtained from a man aged 18 to 30 in good health. Some clones in this sample may be carry-over from other donors' samples. Each CDR3 is given with its conserved first and last residue. A D gene is named only where the DNA matches it firmly. Clone size appears in some rows only: once, few, many, or a class for an expanded clone.

v_gene	j_gene	abundance	d_gene	CDR3nt	CDR3aa
TRBV27	TRBJ2-7	.	.	TGTGCCAGCAGTCAGGGACTGGAGCAGTACTTC	CASSQGLEQYF
TRBV19	TRBJ2-3	.	.	TGTGCCAGTAGTCCAGGGACGATAGACACAGATACGCAGTATTTT	CASSPGTIDTDTQYF
TRBV27	TRBJ2-1	once	.	TGTGCCAGCAGCAACATCGGCTCCTACAATGAGCAGTTCTTC	CASSNIGSYNEQFF
TRBV21-1	TRBJ2-7	.	.	TGTGCCAGCAGCAAAGAAGGGTCCGTTGACCCCAAGGTCCCGACAGTTTCCTACGAGCAGTACTTC	CASSKEGSVDPKVPTVSYEQYF
TRBV7-6	TRBJ2-3	.	TRBD2	TGTGCCAGCAGCCCACTAGCGGGAGGTACAGATACGCAGTATTTT	CASSPLAGGTDTQYF
TRBV5-1	TRBJ2-2	.	.	TGCGCCAGCAGCGGCGTTCAGGTGAGAGGACCATCGAGGAACACCGGGGAGCTGTTTTTT	CASSGVQVRGPSRNTGELFF
TRBV6-7	TRBJ2-7	.	TRBD2	TGTGCCAGCAGTTTCCACACCGGGACTAGCGGGAGAGGTATCGCGGACTACGAGCAGTACTTC	CASSFHTGTSGRGIADYEQYF
TRBV27	TRBJ1-2	.	TRBD1	TGTGCCAGCAGTTTATTGTCCGGGACAGACGAGATCTATGGCTACACCTTC	CASSLLSGTDEIYGYTF
TRBV5-1	TRBJ2-1	.	TRBD2	TGCGCCAGCAGCTTGCGGCTAGCGGGAGGGCCAAATGAGCAGTTCTTC	CASSLRLAGGPNEQFF
TRBV2	TRBJ2-2	once	TRBD1	TGTGCCAGTCGTACAGGGGGCTGGGAGGGGACCGGGGAGCTGTTTTTT	CASRTGGWEGTGELFF
TRBV10-3	TRBJ2-1	.	TRBD2	TGTGCCATCAGTGAGAGCGGGAGCTCCTACAATGAGCAGTTCTTC	CAISESGSSYNEQFF
TRBV19	TRBJ1-5	once	.	TGTGCCAGTACCGAACCGGGGTGGCAGCCCCAGCATTTT	CASTEPGWQPQHF
TRBV19	TRBJ2-7	once	.	TGTGCCAGTAGTCCCCCCGCAGGGTGGTCCTCCTACGAGCAGTACTTC	CASSPPAGWSSYEQYF
TRBV7-2	TRBJ2-1	.	TRBD2	TGTGCCAGCAGCCCAAGAGGCGGGAGGGCCTCCAATGAGCAGTTCTTC	CASSPRGGRASNEQFF
TRBV7-2	TRBJ2-7	.	.	TGTGCCAGCAGCTTAGCAGGGGACGAGCAGTACTTC	CASSLAGDEQYF
TRBV7-3	TRBJ2-1	.	TRBD2	TGTGCCAGCAGCTCCGGCGGGAGGGCCAATGAGCAGTTCTTC	CASSSGGRANEQFF
TRBV4-3	TRBJ1-1	few	.	TGCGCCAGCAGCCGGGGGACCCGCGCTGAAGCTTTCTTT	CASSRGTRAEAFF
TRBV19	TRBJ2-1	.	.	TGTGCCAGTAGTATAGACCGATACAATGAGCAGTTCTTC	CASSIDRYNEQFF
TRBV9	TRBJ1-2	.	.	TGTGCCAGCAGGGTAGGTCCACAGGGCCGTGGCGGCTACACCTTC	CASRVGPQGRGGYTF
TRBV10-2	TRBJ1-3	.	.	TGCGCCAGCAGTAGAAACACCATATATTTT	CASSRNTIYF
TRBV4-1	TRBJ2-7	.	TRBD1	TGCGCCAGCAGCCAAGATCTGCGGACAGGGTTATACGAGCAGTACTTC	CASSQDLRTGLYEQYF
TRBV5-3	TRBJ2-3	.	.	TGTGCCAGAAGCTTCGGGGGCGGGAGCACAGATACGCAGTATTTT	CARSFGGGSTDTQYF
TRBV27	TRBJ2-1	.	TRBD2	TGTGCCAGCAGTTTATTTCCTAGCGGAGGTGAGCAGTTCTTC	CASSLFPSGGEQFF
TRBV27	TRBJ2-1	.	.	TGTGCCAGCACCGTACTTGGCCATGAGCAGTTCTTC	CASTVLGHEQFF
TRBV6-1	TRBJ2-1	once	TRBD2	TGTGCCAGCAGTGGACTAGCGGGACGGGATGAGCAGTTCTTC	CASSGLAGRDEQFF
TRBV7-9	TRBJ1-1	.	.	TGTGCCAGCACTCTGGGGGGAACTGAAGCTTTCTTT	CASTLGGTEAFF
TRBV28	TRBJ1-1	.	.	TGTGCCAGCAGTTCCATTTTTCACCCTGAAGCTTTCTTT	CASSSIFHPEAFF
TRBV19	TRBJ2-7	.	.	TGTGCCAGTAGTCCTTACAGGAGAAGCTCCTACGAGCAGTACTTC	CASSPYRRSSYEQYF
TRBV6-1	TRBJ2-7	.	.	TGTGCCAGCAGGATCCGAGGCTCCCCCTACGAGCAGTACTTC	CASRIRGSPYEQYF
TRBV11-3	TRBJ1-1	.	TRBD1	TGTGCCAGCAGCGGACAGGGTGACACTGAAGCTTTCTTT	CASSGQGDTEAFF
TRBV27	TRBJ2-7	.	.	TGTGCCAGCAGTTTGGCAGCCACCTACGAGCAGTACTTC	CASSLAATYEQYF
TRBV19	TRBJ2-1	.	.	TGTGCCAGTAGTAGAACAGGGCACTCCTACAATGAGCAGTTCTTC	CASSRTGHSYNEQFF
TRBV6-1	TRBJ2-2	.	.	TGTGCCAGCAGTGAAGATCAGACCGGGGAGCTGTTTTTT	CASSEDQTGELFF
TRBV6-5	TRBJ1-2	.	TRBD1	TGTGCCAGCAGTTACAAGGGACAGGGGGCGAATGGCTACACCTTC	CASSYKGQGANGYTF
TRBV6-5	TRBJ2-7	.	TRBD2	TGTGCCAGCAGCCAGGGACTAGCTGGTGGCGAGCAGTACTTC	CASSQGLAGGEQYF
TRBV9	TRBJ2-2	.	TRBD1	TGTGCCAGTTCTCCACAAACAGGGGGCGGAACCGGGGAGCTGTTTTTT	CASSPQTGGGTGELFF
TRBV28	TRBJ1-5	.	.	TGTGCCAGCAGACGAAACCGGGAACTGGGTCAGCCCCAGCATTTT	CASRRNRELGQPQHF
TRBV28	TRBJ1-5	.	.	TGTGCCAGCAGTTTCCCAGGGTCCAATCAGCCCCAGCATTTT	CASSFPGSNQPQHF
TRBV5-6	TRBJ2-1	.	.	TGTGCCAGCAGCTTGGGGAGGGATGAGCAGTTCTTC	CASSLGRDEQFF
TRBV7-9	TRBJ2-7	.	.	TGTGCCAGCAGCTTCGGCGGATACTACGAGCAGTACTTC	CASSFGGYYEQYF
TRBV4-3	TRBJ2-1	once	.	TGCGCCAGCAGCCAAGTCTCAACCCACAGGGGGAGGGGTCACAATGAGCAGTTCTTC	CASSQVSTHRGRGHNEQFF
TRBV5-4	TRBJ1-1	.	.	TGTGCCAGCAGCTTGGGAAGAGGTGGGGCTGAAGCTTTCTTT	CASSLGRGGAEAFF
TRBV15	TRBJ2-6	.	.	TGTGCCACCACCTCCTTCGCCAGCTCTGGGGCCAACGTCCTGACTTTC	CATTSFASSGANVLTF
TRBV28	TRBJ2-1	.	TRBD1	TGTGCCAGCAGTTTGTGGGACAGGGTCGGGGCTGAGCAGTTCTTC	CASSLWDRVGAEQFF
TRBV7-2	TRBJ2-7	.	TRBD2	TGTGCCAGCAGCACCAGGACTAGCGGGAATTTCCACGAGCAGTACTTC	CASSTRTSGNFHEQYF
TRBV7-8	TRBJ2-1	.	TRBD2	TGTGCCAGCAGCTTCCGACTAGCGGGAGTTATACATGAGCAGTTCTTC	CASSFRLAGVIHEQFF
TRBV5-4	TRBJ2-1	.	.	TGTGCCAGCAGCTTGGGAGTCGACACCAATGAGCAGTTCTTC	CASSLGVDTNEQFF
TRBV2	TRBJ2-1	.	.	TGTGCCAGCAGTGGAGCAGGGTACTACAATGAGCAGTTCTTC	CASSGAGYYNEQFF
TRBV11-2	TRBJ2-5	.	.	TGTGCCAGCAGCCGTATAAGAGGGGAGACCCAGTACTTC	CASSRIRGETQYF
TRBV19	TRBJ1-1	once	.	TGTGCCAGTAGCATCGTTCCGTCCACTGAAGCTTTCTTT	CASSIVPSTEAFF
TRBV13	TRBJ2-7	.	.	TGTGCCAGCAGCTTTGCCTACGAGCAGTACTTC	CASSFAYEQYF
TRBV5-4	TRBJ2-7	.	TRBD1	TGTGCCAGCAGTCACCACGGACAGGGGAGGTTCTACGAGCAGTACTTC	CASSHHGQGRFYEQYF